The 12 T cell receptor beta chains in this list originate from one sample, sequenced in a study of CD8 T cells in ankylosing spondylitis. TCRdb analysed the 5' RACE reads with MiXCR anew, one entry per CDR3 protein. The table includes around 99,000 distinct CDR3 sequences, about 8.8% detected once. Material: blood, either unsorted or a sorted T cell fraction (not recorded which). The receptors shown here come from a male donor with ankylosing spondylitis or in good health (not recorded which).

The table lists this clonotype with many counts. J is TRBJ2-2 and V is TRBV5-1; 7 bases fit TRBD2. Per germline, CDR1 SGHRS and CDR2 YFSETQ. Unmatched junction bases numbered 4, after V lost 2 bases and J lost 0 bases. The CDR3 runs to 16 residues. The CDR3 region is CASSFRGLTNTGELFF. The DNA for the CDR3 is TGCGCCAGCAGCTTTCGGGGACTAACGAACACCGGGGAGCTGTTTTTT. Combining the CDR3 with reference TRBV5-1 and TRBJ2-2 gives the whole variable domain KAGVTQTPRYLIKTRGQQVTLSCSPISGHRSVSWYQQTPGQGLQFLFEYFSETQRNKGNFPGRFSGRQFSNSRSEMNVSTLELGDSALYLCASSFRGLTNTGELFFGEGSRLTVL.

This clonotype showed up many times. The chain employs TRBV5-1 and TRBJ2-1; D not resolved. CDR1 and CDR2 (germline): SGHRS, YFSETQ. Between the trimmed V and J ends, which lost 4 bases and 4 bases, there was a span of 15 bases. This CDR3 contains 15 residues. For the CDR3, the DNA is TGCGCCAGCAGCCCCACTCCTAACACGTACAATGAGCAGTTCTTC. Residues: CASSPTPNTYNEQFF.

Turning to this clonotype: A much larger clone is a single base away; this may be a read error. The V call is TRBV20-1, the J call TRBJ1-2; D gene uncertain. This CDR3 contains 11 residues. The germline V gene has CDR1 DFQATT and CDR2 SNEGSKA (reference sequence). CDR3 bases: TGCAGTGCTGCAGAAAACTGTGGCTACACCTTC. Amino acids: CSAAENCGYTF.

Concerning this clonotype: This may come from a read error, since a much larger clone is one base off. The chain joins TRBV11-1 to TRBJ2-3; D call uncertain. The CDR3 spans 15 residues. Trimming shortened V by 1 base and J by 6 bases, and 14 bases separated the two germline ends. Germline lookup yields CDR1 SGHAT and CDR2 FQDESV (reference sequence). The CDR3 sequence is CASSLVGIFEDTQYF. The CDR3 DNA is TGTGCCAGCAGCTTAGTGGGGATTTTCGAGGATACGCAGTATTTT.

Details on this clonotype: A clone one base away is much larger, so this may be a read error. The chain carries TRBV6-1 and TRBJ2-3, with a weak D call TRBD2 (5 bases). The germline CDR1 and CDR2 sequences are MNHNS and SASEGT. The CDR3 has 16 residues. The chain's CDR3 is CTSKTYAGENTDTQYF. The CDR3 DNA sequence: TGTACCAGCAAGACGTACGCGGGCGAGAACACAGATACGCAGTATTTT.

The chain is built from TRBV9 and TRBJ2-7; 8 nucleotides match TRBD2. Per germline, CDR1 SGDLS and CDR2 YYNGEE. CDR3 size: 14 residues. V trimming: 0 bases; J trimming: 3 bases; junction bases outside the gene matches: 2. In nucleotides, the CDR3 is TGTGCCAGCAGCGTAGGTGCGGGGGGCTACGAGCAGTACTTC. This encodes CASSVGAGGYEQYF.

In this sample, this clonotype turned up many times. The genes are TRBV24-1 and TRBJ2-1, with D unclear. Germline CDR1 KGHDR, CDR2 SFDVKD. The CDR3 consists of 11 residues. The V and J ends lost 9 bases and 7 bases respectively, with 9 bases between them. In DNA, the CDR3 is TGTGCCACCCGTGTGGATAATGAGCAGTTCTTC. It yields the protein CATRVDNEQFF.

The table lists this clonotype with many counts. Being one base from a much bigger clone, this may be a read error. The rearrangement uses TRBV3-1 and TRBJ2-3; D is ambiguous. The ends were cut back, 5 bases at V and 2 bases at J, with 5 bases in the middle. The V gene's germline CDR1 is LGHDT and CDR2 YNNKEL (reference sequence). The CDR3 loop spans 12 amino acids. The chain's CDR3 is CASSVPTDTQYF. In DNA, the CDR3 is TGTGCCAGCAGCGTTCCCACAGATACGCAGTATTTT.

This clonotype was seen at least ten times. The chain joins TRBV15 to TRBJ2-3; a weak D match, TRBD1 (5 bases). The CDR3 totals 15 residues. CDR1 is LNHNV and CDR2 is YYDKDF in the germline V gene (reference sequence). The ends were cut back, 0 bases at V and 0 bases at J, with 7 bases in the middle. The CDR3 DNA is TGTGCCACCAGCAGAGATGACAGCAGCACAGATACGCAGTATTTT. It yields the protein CATSRDDSSTDTQYF.

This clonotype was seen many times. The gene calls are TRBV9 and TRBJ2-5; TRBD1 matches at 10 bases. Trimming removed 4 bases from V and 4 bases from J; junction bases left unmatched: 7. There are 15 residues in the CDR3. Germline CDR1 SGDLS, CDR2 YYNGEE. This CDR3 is CASSKGQGGGETQYF. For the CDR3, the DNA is TGTGCCAGCAGCAAAGGACAGGGGGGAGGAGAGACCCAGTACTTC.

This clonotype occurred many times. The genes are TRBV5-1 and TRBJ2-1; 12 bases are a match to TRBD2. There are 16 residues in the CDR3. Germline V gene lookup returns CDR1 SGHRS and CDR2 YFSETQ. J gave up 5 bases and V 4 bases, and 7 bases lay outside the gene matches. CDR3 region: CASSKTSGGGNNEQFF. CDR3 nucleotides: TGCGCCAGCAGCAAGACTAGCGGGGGAGGCAACAATGAGCAGTTCTTC.

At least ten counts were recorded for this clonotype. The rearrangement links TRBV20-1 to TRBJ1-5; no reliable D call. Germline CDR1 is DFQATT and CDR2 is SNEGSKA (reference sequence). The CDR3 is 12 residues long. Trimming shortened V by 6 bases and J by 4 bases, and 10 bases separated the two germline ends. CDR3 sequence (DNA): TGCAGTGCCTCGGGCGGTAATCAGCCCCAGCATTTT. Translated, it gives CSASGGNQPQHF.